This is a list of T cell receptor beta chains from one sample in a study of spatial heterogeneity in lung cancer. MiXCR was run by TCRdb on the 5' RACE reads, yielding one entry per CDR3 protein. The sample lists under 3,000 distinct CDR3 sequences, 15% occurring once. Here the sequenced sample was lung tumor tissue, taken at surgery. These receptors all stem from a female donor with early-stage non-small cell lung cancer. The CDR3 runs from the conserved cysteine through the conserved F or W. A D gene is named only where the DNA matches it firmly. The size field is filled for only some rows; it gives once, few, many or a size class.

clone_size,j_call,d_call,v_call,cdr3_nt,cdr3_aa
many,TRBJ2-2,-,TRBV9,TGTGCCAGCAGCGACCAGGCCGGGACGGCCCTTCTCACCGGGGAGCTGTTTTTT,CASSDQAGTALLTGELFF
medium-sized,TRBJ2-1,TRBD1,TRBV12-3/TRBV12-4,TGTGCCAGCTATCACAGGGGGGTCTTCCACTACTACAATGAGCAGTTCTTC,CASYHRGVFHYYNEQFF
medium-sized,TRBJ2-1,-,TRBV6-2/TRBV6-3,TGTGCCAGCAGTTACAGGGCTTCCACCTACAATGAGCAGTTCTTC,CASSYRASTYNEQFF
-,TRBJ2-2,TRBD2,TRBV10-3,TGTGCCATCAGTGATGGACTAGCCCCCGGGGAGCTGTTTTTT,CAISDGLAPGELFF
many,TRBJ1-1,TRBD1,TRBV10-2,TGCGCCAGCAGACCAGGGGGGACTGAAGCTTTCTTT,CASRPGGTEAFF
medium-sized,TRBJ2-2,-,TRBV7-2,TGTGCCAGCAGCCAAATAAGGGCCGGGGAGCTGTTTTTT,CASSQIRAGELFF
many,TRBJ1-3,-,TRBV4-2,TGTGCCAGCAGCCAAGGATCAGTTGGATACAACTCTGGAAACACCATATATTTT,CASSQGSVGYNSGNTIYF
medium-sized,TRBJ2-5,-,TRBV5-1,TGCGCCAGCAGCTTTCAGATAGACCAAGAGACCCAGTACTTC,CASSFQIDQETQYF
many,TRBJ2-5,-,TRBV27,TGCACCAGCAGTTTATACTTCAAGGGGACCCAGTACTTC,CTSSLYFKGTQYF
many,TRBJ2-7,TRBD2,TRBV27,TGTGCCAGCAGTTCAGTAGCGGGGGGGCGCGAGCAGTACTTC,CASSSVAGGREQYF
medium-sized,TRBJ2-5,-,TRBV6-1,TGTGCCAGCAGGAGGAAGACAGAACTCATGCAAGAGACCCAGTACTTC,CASRRKTELMQETQYF
-,TRBJ1-5,-,TRBV24-1,TGTGCCACCAGTGAAGGGGGGTTCAATCAGCCCCAGCATTTT,CATSEGGFNQPQHF
few,TRBJ1-1,-,TRBV12-3/TRBV12-4,TGTGCCAGCAGTTCGAGGGTGGCTGAAGCTTTCTTT,CASSSRVAEAFF
many,TRBJ1-3,-,TRBV20-1,TGCAGTTGCCTCTCTGGAAACACCATATATTTT,CSCLSGNTIYF
-,TRBJ2-1,TRBD1,TRBV6-6,TGTGCCAGCAGTCCACCGGGACAGGGGAGGAACAATGAGCAGTTCTTC,CASSPPGQGRNNEQFF
medium-sized,TRBJ2-5,TRBD2,TRBV5-5,TGTGCCAGCAGTATCCAAGCCGGGACTAGCGGGGTGGAGACCCAGTACTTC,CASSIQAGTSGVETQYF
many,TRBJ2-7,TRBD2,TRBV7-2,TGTGCCAGCAGCCGGAGATCTAGCGGGGGGGCTTCCTACGAGCAGTACTTC,CASSRRSSGGASYEQYF
medium-sized,TRBJ2-7,TRBD2,TRBV30,TGTGCCTGGGGAACTAGCGCGCCCTACGAGCAGTACTTC,CAWGTSAPYEQYF
many,TRBJ2-5,-,TRBV7-6,TGTGCCAGCAGACTCACGGGGGAGACCCAGTACTTC,CASRLTGETQYF
medium-sized,TRBJ1-6,-,TRBV6-6,TGTGCCAGCAGTAGGCCCGGGGATTCACCCCTCCACTTT,CASSRPGDSPLHF